The entry below describes one TCR beta chain. The data originate from a study of blood T cell repertoires in COVID-19. Study-wide background: Some COVID-19 samples were acute and others convalescent; all came from the United States, Italy and Spain. PBMCs, B-cell-depleted T cells, or T cells were the source of the cDNA or gDNA that made up the material.

The germline V gene encodes CDR1 SGHDT and CDR2 YYEEEE. Between the trimmed V and J ends, which lost 0 bases and 4 bases, there was a span of 17 bases. CDR3 length: 16 amino acids. Per the original data handling: Estimates of nucleated cell counts were drawn from the amplification of reference gene primers. Repertoires were generated with immunoSEQ multiplex PCR, while TCRdb's copy carries only in-frame clones and drops some. V and J calls and clone size follow that table, whereas D and trimming were derived from the DNA. This sample has a few hundred thousand clones; around four fifths occur once, and the top ten carry about 4.5%.

The chain couples TRBV5-6 to TRBJ2-7; maybe TRBD2 (6 bases). The sample was peripheral blood. This sequence was found in a man aged 55 to 70 who had recovered from COVID-19. This CDR3 is CASSLGSARGTYEQYF. For the CDR3, the DNA is TGTGCCAGCAGCTTGGGTTCGGCGCGGGGAACTTACGAGCAGTACTTC.